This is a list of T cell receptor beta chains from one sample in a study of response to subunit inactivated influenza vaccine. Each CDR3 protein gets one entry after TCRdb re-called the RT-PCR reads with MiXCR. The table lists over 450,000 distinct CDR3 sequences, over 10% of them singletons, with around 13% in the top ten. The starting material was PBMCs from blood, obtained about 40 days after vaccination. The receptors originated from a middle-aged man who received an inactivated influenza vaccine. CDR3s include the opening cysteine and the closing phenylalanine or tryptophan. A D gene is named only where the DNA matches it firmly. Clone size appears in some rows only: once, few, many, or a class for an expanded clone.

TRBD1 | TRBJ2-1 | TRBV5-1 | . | CASSPTGQEYNEQFF | TGCGCCAGCAGCCCCACGGGACAGGAATACAATGAGCAGTTCTTC
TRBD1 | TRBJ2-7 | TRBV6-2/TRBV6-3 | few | CASTLVDRAIDEQYF | TGTGCCAGCACCCTAGTCGACAGGGCTATAGACGAGCAGTACTTC
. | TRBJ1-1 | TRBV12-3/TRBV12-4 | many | CASSLMRNTEAFF | TGTGCCAGCAGTTTGATGAGGAACACTGAAGCTTTCTTT
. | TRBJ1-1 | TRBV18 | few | CASSQPRTENTEAFF | TGTGCCAGCTCACAACCGCGGACGGAGAACACTGAAGCTTTCTTT
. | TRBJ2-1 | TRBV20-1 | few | CSARDPGEVYEQFF | TGCAGTGCTAGAGACCCGGGGGAGGTCTATGAGCAGTTCTTC
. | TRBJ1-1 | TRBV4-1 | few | CASSQVGQRNTEAFF | TGCGCCAGCAGCCAAGTCGGACAGAGGAACACTGAAGCTTTCTTT
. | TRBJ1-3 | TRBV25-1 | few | CASSEPGRSGNTIYF | TGTGCCAGCAGTGAGCCAGGAAGATCCGGAAACACCATATATTTT
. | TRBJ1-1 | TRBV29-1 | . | CSVEVLNTEAFF | TGCAGCGTTGAGGTCCTGAACACTGAAGCTTTCTTT
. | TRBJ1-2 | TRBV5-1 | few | CASSFQVNYGYTF | TGCGCCAGCAGCTTCCAGGTTAACTATGGCTACACCTTC
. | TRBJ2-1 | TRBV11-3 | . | CASSLPGKVNEQFF | TGTGCCAGCAGCTTACCAGGGAAGGTCAATGAGCAGTTCTTC
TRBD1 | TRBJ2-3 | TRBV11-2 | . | CASSLADRGASKTQYF | TGTGCCAGCAGCTTGGCTGACAGGGGGGCTTCTAAGACGCAGTATTTT
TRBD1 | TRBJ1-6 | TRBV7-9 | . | CASSPIGGTGYNSPLHF | TGTGCCAGCAGCCCCATAGGCGGGACAGGCTATAATTCACCCCTCCACTTT
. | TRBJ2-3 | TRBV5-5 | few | CASSVWSREDTQYF | TGTGCCAGCAGCGTTTGGTCGAGGGAAGATACGCAGTATTTT
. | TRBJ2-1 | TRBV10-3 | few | CAISESGAGANEQFF | TGTGCCATCAGTGAGTCCGGGGCAGGGGCTAATGAGCAGTTCTTC
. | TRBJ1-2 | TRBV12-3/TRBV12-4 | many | CASSSLDYGYTF | TGTGCCAGCAGTTCTTTGGACTATGGCTACACCTTC
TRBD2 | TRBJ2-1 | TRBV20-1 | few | CSARPTTIGLAGEVRNEQFF | TGCAGTGCTAGACCCACGACGATCGGGTTAGCGGGAGAGGTTAGGAATGAGCAGTTCTTC
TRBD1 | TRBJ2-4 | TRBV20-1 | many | CSADREPLAKNIQYF | TGCAGTGCTGACAGGGAACCGCTAGCCAAAAACATTCAGTACTTC
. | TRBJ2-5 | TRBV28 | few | CASSFKVSRFQETQYF | TGTGCCAGCAGTTTTAAAGTCAGCCGTTTCCAAGAGACCCAGTACTTC
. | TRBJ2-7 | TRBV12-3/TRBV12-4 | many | CASSLLGYEQYF | TGTGCCAGCAGCCTCCTGGGGTACGAGCAGTACTTC
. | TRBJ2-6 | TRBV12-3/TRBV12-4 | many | CASSISSGANVLTF | TGTGCCAGCAGCATAAGCTCTGGGGCCAACGTCCTGACTTTC
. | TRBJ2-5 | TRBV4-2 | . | CASSQDYSGVGKTQYF | TGTGCCAGCAGCCAAGATTATTCGGGAGTGGGAAAGACCCAGTACTTC
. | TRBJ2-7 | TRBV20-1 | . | CSAGRGGAPYEQYF | TGCAGTGCTGGCCGTGGAGGGGCTCCCTACGAGCAGTACTTC
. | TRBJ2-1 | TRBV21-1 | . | CVSGVAGHPSYNEQFF | TGTGTTTCAGGGGTAGCGGGACACCCCTCCTACAATGAGCAGTTCTTC
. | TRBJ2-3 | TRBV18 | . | CASSPSLEPDTQYF | TGTGCCAGCTCACCATCGTTAGAACCAGATACGCAGTATTTT
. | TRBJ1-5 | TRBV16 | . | CASSQSGGRQPQHF | TGTGCCAGCAGCCAATCTGGGGGTAGGCAGCCCCAGCATTTT
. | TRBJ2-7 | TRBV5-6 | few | CASSWGTSSYEQYF | TGTGCCAGCAGCTGGGGGACATCCTCCTACGAGCAGTACTTC
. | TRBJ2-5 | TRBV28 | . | CASRKVGPHETQYF | TGTGCCAGCCGTAAGGTTGGGCCTCACGAGACCCAGTACTTC
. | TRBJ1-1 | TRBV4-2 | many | CASSQERVNTEAFF | TGTGCCAGCAGCCAAGAGCGGGTTAACACTGAAGCTTTCTTT
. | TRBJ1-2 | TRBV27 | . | CASSSGRIDGYTF | TGTGCCAGCAGTTCGGGGCGAATCGATGGCTACACCTTC
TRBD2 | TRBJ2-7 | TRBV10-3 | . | CAISDGLAGEGSSYEQYF | TGTGCCATCAGTGACGGACTAGCGGGAGAGGGCAGCTCCTACGAGCAGTACTTC
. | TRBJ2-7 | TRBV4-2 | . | CASSLEDSYSYEQYF | TGTGCCAGCAGCCTAGAGGACAGCTACTCCTACGAGCAGTACTTC
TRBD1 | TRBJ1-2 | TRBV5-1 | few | CASSHGQGAGGYGYTF | TGCGCCAGCAGCCACGGACAGGGGGCAGGTGGCTATGGCTACACCTTC
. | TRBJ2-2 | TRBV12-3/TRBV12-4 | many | CASSLGGPSGELFF | TGTGCCAGCAGTTTGGGGGGGCCATCGGGGGAGCTGTTTTTT
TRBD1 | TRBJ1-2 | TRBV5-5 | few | CASSYGQGLLGGYTF | TGTGCCAGCAGCTACGGACAGGGGTTATTGGGTGGCTACACCTTC
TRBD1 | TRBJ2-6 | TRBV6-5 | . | CASSYSFAQGAGANVLTF | TGTGCCAGCAGTTACAGTTTTGCGCAGGGGGCTGGGGCCAACGTCCTGACTTTC
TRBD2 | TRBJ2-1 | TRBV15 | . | CATSRGGTALSYNEQFF | TGTGCCACCAGCAGGGGGGGGACTGCACTCTCCTACAATGAGCAGTTCTTC
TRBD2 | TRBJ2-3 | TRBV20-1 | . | CSARDLGLAVPDTQYF | TGCAGTGCTAGAGATCTAGGACTAGCGGTTCCAGATACGCAGTATTTT
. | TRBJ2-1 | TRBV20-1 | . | CSAMVSYNEQFF | TGCAGTGCTATGGTCTCCTACAATGAGCAGTTCTTC
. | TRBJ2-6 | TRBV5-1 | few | CASSSTAGSGANVLTF | TGCGCCAGCAGCAGTACGGCAGGGTCTGGGGCCAACGTCCTGACTTTC
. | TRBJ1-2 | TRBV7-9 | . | CASSSEYYGYTF | TGTGCCAGCAGTTCAGAGTATTATGGCTACACCTTC
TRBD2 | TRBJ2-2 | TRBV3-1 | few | CASSQSMGLANTGELFF | TGTGCCAGCAGCCAATCGATGGGACTAGCGAACACCGGGGAGCTGTTTTTT
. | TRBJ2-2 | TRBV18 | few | CASSPLRDTGELFF | TGTGCCAGCTCACCACTTAGGGACACCGGGGAGCTGTTTTTT
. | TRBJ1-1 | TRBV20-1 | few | CSARDKPAEAFF | TGCAGTGCTAGAGATAAGCCTGCTGAAGCTTTCTTT
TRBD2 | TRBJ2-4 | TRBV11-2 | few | CASSSYPRGLAGAQNIQYF | TGTGCCAGCAGCTCATACCCTCGCGGGCTAGCGGGAGCCCAAAACATTCAGTACTTC
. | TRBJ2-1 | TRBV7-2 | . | CASSVISYNEQFF | TGTGCCAGCAGTGTTATATCCTACAATGAGCAGTTCTTC
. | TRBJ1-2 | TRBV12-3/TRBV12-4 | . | CASSSIGRSEDYGYTF | TGTGCCAGCAGTTCTATAGGCCGATCTGAGGACTATGGCTACACCTTC
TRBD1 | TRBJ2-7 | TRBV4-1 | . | CASSWGQDAREQYF | TGCGCCAGCAGCTGGGGACAGGACGCACGCGAGCAGTACTTC
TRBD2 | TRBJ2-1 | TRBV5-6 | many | CASSTLAGPYNEQFF | TGTGCCAGCAGCACACTAGCGGGCCCCTACAATGAGCAGTTCTTC
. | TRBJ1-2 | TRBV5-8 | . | CASSSTDYGYTF | TGTGCCAGCAGCTCGACGGACTATGGCTACACCTTC
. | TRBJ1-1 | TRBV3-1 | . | CASRDISTEAFF | TGTGCCAGCCGCGATATCAGCACTGAAGCTTTCTTT
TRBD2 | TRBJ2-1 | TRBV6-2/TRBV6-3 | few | CASSPLRLGLPQSSSYNEQFF | TGTGCCAGCAGCCCTCTGAGACTGGGACTACCACAATCGAGCTCCTACAATGAGCAGTTCTTC